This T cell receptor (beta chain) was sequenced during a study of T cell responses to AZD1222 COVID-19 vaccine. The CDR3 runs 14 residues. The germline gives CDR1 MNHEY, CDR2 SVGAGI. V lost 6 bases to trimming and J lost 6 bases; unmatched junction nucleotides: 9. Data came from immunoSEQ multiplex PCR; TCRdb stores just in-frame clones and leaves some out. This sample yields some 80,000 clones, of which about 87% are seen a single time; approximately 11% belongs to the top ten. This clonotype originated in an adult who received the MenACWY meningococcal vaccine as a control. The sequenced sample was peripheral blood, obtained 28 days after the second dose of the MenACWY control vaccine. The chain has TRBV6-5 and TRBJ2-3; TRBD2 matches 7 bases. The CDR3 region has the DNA TGTGCCAGCAGGGAGCGGGGTCGAAGCGATACGCAGTATTTT. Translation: CASRERGRSDTQYF.